Listed below are T cell receptor beta chains from one sample, sequenced in a study of human T cells and chemical hapten exposure. TCRdb analysed the RACE reads with MiXCR anew, one entry per CDR3 protein. The sample contains tens of thousands of distinct CDR3 sequences, approximately 9.9% of which appear only once. The sequencing here drew on whole blood, taken in connection with sensitization to the hapten diphenylcyclopropenone (DPC). The origin of the receptors is a woman in her forties or fifties with alopecia areata. Some clones in this sample may be carry-over from other donors' samples. Both conserved end residues are part of each CDR3. The D gene is left open where the match is weak. A clone size is listed for some rows: how often the clone was seen (once, few, many), or a class if it is expanded.

CDR3 DNA,CDR3 protein,D gene,V gene,J gene,clone size
TGTGCCAGCAGTTCAACCTGGACAGAAGAGACCCAGTACTTC,CASSSTWTEETQYF,-,TRBV27,TRBJ2-5,-
TGCGCCAGCAGCGGGGGGGCCGGGACTATCTTTGCAGATACGCAGTATTTT,CASSGGAGTIFADTQYF,-,TRBV5-1,TRBJ2-3,-
TGCGCCAGCAGCGGGACAGGGTACGAGCAGTACTTC,CASSGTGYEQYF,TRBD1,TRBV5-1,TRBJ2-7,few
TGCGCCAGCAGCCTCACAGGGGGCGGCTACAATGAGCAGTTCTTC,CASSLTGGGYNEQFF,TRBD1,TRBV5-1,TRBJ2-1,-
TGTGCCAGCAGACCCCTTGGCGCAGATACGCAGTATTTT,CASRPLGADTQYF,-,TRBV28,TRBJ2-3,-
TGCAGTGCTAGAGACGGACGACGGGTCCAAGAGACCCAGTACTTC,CSARDGRRVQETQYF,-,TRBV20-1,TRBJ2-5,many
TGTGCCAGCAGTTTATTCGGGACTAGCGGGAGTTGGGTAGGAAATGAGCAGTTCTTC,CASSLFGTSGSWVGNEQFF,TRBD2,TRBV28,TRBJ2-1,-
TGTGCCAGCAGCTTGGCAGGTGTTTACTCCTACGAGCAGTACTTC,CASSLAGVYSYEQYF,-,TRBV5-5,TRBJ2-7,few
TGTGCCAGCAGTCCTAGCACCGGGACTAGCGACGAGCAGTACTTC,CASSPSTGTSDEQYF,TRBD2,TRBV9,TRBJ2-7,-
TGTGCCAGCAGTTACCCAGGGATAAGCTCCTACGAGCAGTACTTC,CASSYPGISSYEQYF,-,TRBV6-2/TRBV6-3,TRBJ2-7,many
TGTGCCAGCAGCTTATGGGGGGTCGATGAGCAGTTCTTC,CASSLWGVDEQFF,-,TRBV13,TRBJ2-1,-
TGCAGTGCTCGAAAGGGACAGGGGATAGGCACCGGGGAGCTGTTTTTT,CSARKGQGIGTGELFF,TRBD1,TRBV20-1,TRBJ2-2,-
TGTGCCAGCAGCTTACTGGGGCACACTGAAGCTTTCTTT,CASSLLGHTEAFF,-,TRBV7-2,TRBJ1-1,many
TGCGCCAGCAGCTTGGCCGGTAGCAGTAGCACCGGGGAGCTGTTTTTT,CASSLAGSSSTGELFF,-,TRBV5-1,TRBJ2-2,many
TGCAGTTCTAGTAGTCCCTACGAGCAGTACTTC,CSSSSPYEQYF,-,TRBV20-1,TRBJ2-7,-
TGCAGTGCCCCACCCCTAGCGGGAGTTCCCAATGCGCAGTTCTTC,CSAPPLAGVPNAQFF,TRBD2,TRBV20-1,TRBJ2-1,few
TGCAGTGCTAGAGATCTTTCAGGCCTGGGGGGCTACACCTTC,CSARDLSGLGGYTF,-,TRBV20-1,TRBJ1-2,many
TGTGCCAGCAGCTTCGGGACTAGCCCGGTGGGAGAGACCCAGTACTTC,CASSFGTSPVGETQYF,TRBD2,TRBV11-3,TRBJ2-5,many
TGTGCCAGCAGTTTTTCGGGAGATGTGAATGAGCAGTTCTTC,CASSFSGDVNEQFF,-,TRBV2,TRBJ2-1,few
TGTGCCAGCAGGCGAACACAGGGCAACACTGAAGCTTTCTTT,CASRRTQGNTEAFF,-,TRBV7-2,TRBJ1-1,many
TGTGCCAGCAGTTTAGGGCCCACAGTTGCAACTAATGAAAAACTGTTTTTT,CASSLGPTVATNEKLFF,-,TRBV27,TRBJ1-4,few
TGTGCCAGCAGCGTAGCCACTGGGGCCAACGTCCTGACTTTC,CASSVATGANVLTF,-,TRBV9,TRBJ2-6,-
TGTGCCTGGAGTGGACAGGGCAATCAGCCCCAGCATTTT,CAWSGQGNQPQHF,-,TRBV30,TRBJ1-5,many
TGTGCCAGTAGCGAGGGCTCTGGGGCCAACGTCCTGACTTTC,CASSEGSGANVLTF,-,TRBV19,TRBJ2-6,-
TGCAGTGCTAGTCTAGCGGGTGCCACCGGGGAGCTGTTTTTT,CSASLAGATGELFF,TRBD2,TRBV20-1,TRBJ2-2,few